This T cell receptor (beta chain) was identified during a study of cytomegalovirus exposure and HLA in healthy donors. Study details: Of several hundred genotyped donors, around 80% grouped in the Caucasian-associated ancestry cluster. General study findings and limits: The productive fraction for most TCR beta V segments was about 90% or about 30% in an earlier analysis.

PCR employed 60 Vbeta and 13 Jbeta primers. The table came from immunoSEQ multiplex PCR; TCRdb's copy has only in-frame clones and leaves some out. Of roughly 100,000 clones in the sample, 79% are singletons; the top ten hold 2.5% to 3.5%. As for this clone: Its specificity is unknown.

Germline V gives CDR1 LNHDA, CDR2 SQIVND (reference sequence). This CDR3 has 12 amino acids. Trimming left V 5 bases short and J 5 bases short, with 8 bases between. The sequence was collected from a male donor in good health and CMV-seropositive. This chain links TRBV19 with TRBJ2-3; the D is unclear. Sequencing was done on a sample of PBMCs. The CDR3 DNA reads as TGTGCCAGTAGTTCAAGGAGAGATACGCAGTATTTT. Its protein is CASSSRRDTQYF.